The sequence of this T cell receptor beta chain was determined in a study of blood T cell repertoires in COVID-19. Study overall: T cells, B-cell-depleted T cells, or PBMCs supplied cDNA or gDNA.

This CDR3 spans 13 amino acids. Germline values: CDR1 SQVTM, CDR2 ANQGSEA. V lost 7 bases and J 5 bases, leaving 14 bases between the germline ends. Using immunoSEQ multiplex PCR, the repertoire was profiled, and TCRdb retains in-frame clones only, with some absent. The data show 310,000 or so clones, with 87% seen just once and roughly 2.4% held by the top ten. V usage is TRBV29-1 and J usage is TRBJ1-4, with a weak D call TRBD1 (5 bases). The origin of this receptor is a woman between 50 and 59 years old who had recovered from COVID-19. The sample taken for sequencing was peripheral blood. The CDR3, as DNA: TGCAGCGCCTTGGGGGGACCGAATGAAAAACTGTTTTTT. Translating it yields CSALGGPNEKLFF.